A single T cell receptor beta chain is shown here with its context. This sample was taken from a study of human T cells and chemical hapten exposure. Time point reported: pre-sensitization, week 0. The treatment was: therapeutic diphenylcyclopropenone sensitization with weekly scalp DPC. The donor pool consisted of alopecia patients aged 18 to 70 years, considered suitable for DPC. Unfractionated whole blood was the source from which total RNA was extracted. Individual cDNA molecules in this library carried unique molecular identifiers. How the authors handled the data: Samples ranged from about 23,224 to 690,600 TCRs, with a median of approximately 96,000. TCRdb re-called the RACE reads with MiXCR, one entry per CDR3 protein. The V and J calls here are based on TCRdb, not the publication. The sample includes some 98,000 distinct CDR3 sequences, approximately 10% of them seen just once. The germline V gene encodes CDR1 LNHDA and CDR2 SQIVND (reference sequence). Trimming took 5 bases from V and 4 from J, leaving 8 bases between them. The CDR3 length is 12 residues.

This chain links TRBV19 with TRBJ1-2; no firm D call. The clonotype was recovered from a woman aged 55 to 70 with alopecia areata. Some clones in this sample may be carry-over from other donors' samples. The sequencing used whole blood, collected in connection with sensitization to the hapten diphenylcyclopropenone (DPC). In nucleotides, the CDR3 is TGTGCCAGTAGTGTCGTGGGCTATGGCTACACCTTC. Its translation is CASSVVGYGYTF.